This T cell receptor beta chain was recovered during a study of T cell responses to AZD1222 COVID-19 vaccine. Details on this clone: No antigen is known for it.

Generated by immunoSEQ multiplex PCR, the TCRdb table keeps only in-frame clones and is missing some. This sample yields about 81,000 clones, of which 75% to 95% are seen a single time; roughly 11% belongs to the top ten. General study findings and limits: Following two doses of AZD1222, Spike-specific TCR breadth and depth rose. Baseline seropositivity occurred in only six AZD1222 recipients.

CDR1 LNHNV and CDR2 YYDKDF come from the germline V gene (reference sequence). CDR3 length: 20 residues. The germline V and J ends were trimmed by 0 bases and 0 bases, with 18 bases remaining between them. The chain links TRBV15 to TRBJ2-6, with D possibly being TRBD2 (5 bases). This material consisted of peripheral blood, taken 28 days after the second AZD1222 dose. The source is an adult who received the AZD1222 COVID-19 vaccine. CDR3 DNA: TGTGCCACCAGCAGAGATGAGGAGACGTCGGCGGGCTCTGGGGCCAACGTCCTGACTTTC. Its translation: CATSRDEETSAGSGANVLTF.